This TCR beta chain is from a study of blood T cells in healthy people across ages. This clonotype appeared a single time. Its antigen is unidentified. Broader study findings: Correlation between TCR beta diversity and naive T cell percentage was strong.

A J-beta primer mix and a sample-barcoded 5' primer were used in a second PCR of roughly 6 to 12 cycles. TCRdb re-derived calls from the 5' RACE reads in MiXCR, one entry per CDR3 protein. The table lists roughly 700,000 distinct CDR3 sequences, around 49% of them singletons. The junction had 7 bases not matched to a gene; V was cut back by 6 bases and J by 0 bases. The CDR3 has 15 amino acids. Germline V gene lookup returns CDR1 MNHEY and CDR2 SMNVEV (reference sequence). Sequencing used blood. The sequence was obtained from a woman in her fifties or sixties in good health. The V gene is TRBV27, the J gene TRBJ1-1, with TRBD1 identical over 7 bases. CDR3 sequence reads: CASSDRAYMNTEAFF. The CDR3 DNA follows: TGTGCCAGCAGCGACAGGGCGTACATGAACACTGAAGCTTTCTTT.